This is a list of T cell receptor beta chains from one sample in a study of spatial heterogeneity in lung cancer. TCRdb re-called the 5' RACE reads through MiXCR, storing one row per CDR3 protein. Seen here are about 24,000 distinct CDR3 sequences, approximately 9% observed once, and the top ten hold about 7.7%. Sequencing was performed on lung tumor tissue, taken at surgery. These receptors all come from a male donor with early-stage non-small cell lung cancer. Both conserved end residues are part of each CDR3. Each record gives: V gene, D gene, J gene, clone size, CDR3 protein, CDR3 DNA. D genes are given only for firm matches. Size values are once, few and many counts, or a class for expanded clones, and some rows have none.

v_call: TRBV28
d_call: -
j_call: TRBJ2-2
clone_size: many
cdr3_aa: CASGTENTGELFF
cdr3_nt: TGTGCCAGCGGGACGGAAAACACCGGGGAGCTGTTTTTT

v_call: TRBV19
d_call: -
j_call: TRBJ2-5
clone_size: -
cdr3_aa: CASSRTGGETQYF
cdr3_nt: TGTGCCAGTAGTCGCACGGGCGGGGAGACCCAGTACTTC

v_call: TRBV5-1
d_call: -
j_call: TRBJ2-1
clone_size: many
cdr3_aa: CASSLGRRDDEQFF
cdr3_nt: TGCGCCAGCAGCTTGGGTCGCAGGGACGATGAGCAGTTCTTC

v_call: TRBV28
d_call: -
j_call: TRBJ2-5
clone_size: many
cdr3_aa: CASSFQWSAWNF
cdr3_nt: TGTGCCAGCAGTTTTCAATGGAGCGCCTGGAACTTC

v_call: TRBV5-1
d_call: -
j_call: TRBJ1-3
clone_size: many
cdr3_aa: CASSSGRTYSGNTIYF
cdr3_nt: TGCGCCAGCAGCTCTGGACGGACGTACTCTGGAAACACCATATATTTT

v_call: TRBV28
d_call: -
j_call: TRBJ1-5
clone_size: many
cdr3_aa: CASSTVPGGNQPQHF
cdr3_nt: TGTGCCAGCAGTACGGTCCCCGGGGGCAATCAGCCCCAGCATTTT

v_call: TRBV7-8
d_call: -
j_call: TRBJ2-2
clone_size: -
cdr3_aa: CASSQYMYTGELFF
cdr3_nt: TGTGCCAGCAGTCAATATATGTACACCGGGGAGCTGTTTTTT

v_call: TRBV5-1
d_call: TRBD1
j_call: TRBJ2-7
clone_size: many
cdr3_aa: CASRLRTGVLEQYF
cdr3_nt: TGCGCCAGCCGACTCAGGACAGGGGTCCTCGAGCAGTACTTC

v_call: TRBV28
d_call: TRBD2
j_call: TRBJ2-7
clone_size: -
cdr3_aa: CASSPIAGGAYEQYF
cdr3_nt: TGTGCCAGCAGTCCAATAGCGGGAGGAGCCTACGAGCAGTACTTC

v_call: TRBV7-2
d_call: TRBD1
j_call: TRBJ1-1
clone_size: -
cdr3_aa: CASSLGQGATGTEAFF
cdr3_nt: TGTGCCAGCAGCTTAGGACAGGGGGCCACCGGCACTGAAGCTTTCTTT

v_call: TRBV6-2/TRBV6-3
d_call: -
j_call: TRBJ2-7
clone_size: -
cdr3_aa: CASTQRSSSYEQYF
cdr3_nt: TGTGCCAGCACCCAACGGTCTAGTAGCTACGAGCAGTACTTC

v_call: TRBV6-1
d_call: -
j_call: TRBJ2-7
clone_size: many
cdr3_aa: CASSREEVTLQGLTYEQYF
cdr3_nt: TGTGCCAGCAGTCGCGAGGAGGTGACACTACAGGGACTCACCTACGAGCAGTACTTC

v_call: TRBV7-2
d_call: TRBD1
j_call: TRBJ1-1
clone_size: many
cdr3_aa: CASSTRQGIREAFF
cdr3_nt: TGTGCCAGCAGCACCAGACAGGGAATCCGCGAAGCTTTCTTT

v_call: TRBV28
d_call: -
j_call: TRBJ1-2
clone_size: many
cdr3_aa: CASKSGSYGYTF
cdr3_nt: TGTGCCAGCAAGAGTGGCAGCTATGGCTACACCTTC

v_call: TRBV6-5
d_call: -
j_call: TRBJ1-6
clone_size: many
cdr3_aa: CASSYAGSASPLHF
cdr3_nt: TGTGCCAGCAGTTACGCAGGGTCAGCTTCACCCCTCCACTTT

v_call: TRBV27
d_call: -
j_call: TRBJ2-1
clone_size: -
cdr3_aa: CAGPSRRGDNEQFF
cdr3_nt: TGTGCCGGCCCGTCTCGCAGGGGAGACAATGAGCAGTTCTTC

v_call: TRBV18
d_call: -
j_call: TRBJ1-4
clone_size: many
cdr3_aa: CASSPPVQGRREKLFF
cdr3_nt: TGTGCCAGCTCACCACCGGTTCAGGGTCGGCGTGAAAAACTGTTTTTT

v_call: TRBV19
d_call: TRBD1
j_call: TRBJ2-2
clone_size: many
cdr3_aa: CASRLTGKNTGELFF
cdr3_nt: TGTGCCAGTAGGCTGACAGGGAAGAACACCGGGGAGCTGTTTTTT

v_call: TRBV7-2
d_call: TRBD2
j_call: TRBJ2-1
clone_size: many
cdr3_aa: CASNIAGGPINEQFF
cdr3_nt: TGTGCCAGCAACATAGCGGGGGGCCCCATCAATGAGCAGTTCTTC

v_call: TRBV10-2
d_call: TRBD2
j_call: TRBJ2-7
clone_size: many
cdr3_aa: CASTGALGTRGTYEQYF
cdr3_nt: TGCGCCAGCACCGGAGCCCTCGGGACTAGGGGGACCTACGAGCAGTACTTC